This TCR beta chain was found in a study of OX40 agonist ivuxolimab in advanced cancers. Turning to the study itself: The dose-escalation group included hepatocellular carcinoma, melanoma, renal cell carcinoma and head and neck cancer. Two cutaneous melanoma patients and one hepatocellular carcinoma patient, three in all, had partial responses.

Generated by immunoSEQ multiplex PCR, the TCRdb table keeps only in-frame clones and is missing some. Among about 37,000 clones listed, about 72% were seen once. CDR1 is SGHRS, CDR2 YFSETQ, per germline. This CDR3 has 15 amino acids. The V gene lost 7 bases and the J gene lost 0 bases, with 14 bases spanning the gap. This rearrangement joins TRBV5-1 to TRBJ1-3, with D uncertain. The receptor's source is an adult with an advanced solid tumor such as melanoma, head and neck, liver or kidney cancer. The source material was CD4+ or CD8+ T cells sorted from blood, sampled in a trial of the OX40 agonist ivuxolimab. CDR3 region: CASSREGSSGNTIYF. The CDR3 DNA is TGCGCCAGCTCCCGGGAGGGATCCTCTGGAAACACCATATATTTT.